This T cell receptor beta chain was profiled in a study of PD-1 blockade in classical Hodgkin lymphoma. As for the study in general: The nivolumab dose that patients received was 3 mg/kg, given intravenously every 2 weeks. General study points: Researchers reported that CD4+ TCR diversity, though not CD8+, rose significantly by C4D1. What caused the repertoire differences, perhaps disease activity or prior therapy, remains undefined.

In the case of this clone: Its antigen remains unknown.

TCRdb's copy holds only in-frame clones and misses some; the assay was immunoSEQ multiplex PCR. The sample shows about 100,000 clones, roughly 88% of them seen only once. After autologous stem cell transplantation all patients relapsed, and prior brentuximab vedotin exposure differed between cohorts. The CDR3 is made up of 14 amino acids. V lost 4 bases and J 3 bases, leaving 12 bases between the germline ends. Germline CDR1 reads MNHEY; CDR2 reads SVGAGI. This clonotype was obtained from a human donor with classical Hodgkin lymphoma. The chain combines TRBV6-5 with TRBJ1-1; no reliable D call. Sample: peripheral blood mononuclear cells (PBMCs), taken at baseline. The CDR3 loop is CASSSGYSHTEAFF. In nucleotides, the CDR3 is TGTGCCAGCAGTTCGGGGTACTCCCACACTGAAGCTTTCTTT.